This TCR beta chain is from a study of T-cell reconstitution after alpha-beta-depleted transplantation in children. This clonotype was counted at least ten times. Antigen specificity is unknown. With V trimmed by 5 bases and J by 2 bases, 7 bases remained unmatched. This CDR3 is 14 amino acids long. CDR1 and CDR2 from the germline V gene are SQVTM and ANQGSEA. Unique molecular identifiers were incorporated into the prepared TCRbeta library. TCRdb analysed the PCR reads with MiXCR anew, one entry per CDR3 protein. The sample contains around 5,000 distinct CDR3 sequences, roughly 26% of which appear only once. Study-wide results and limits: Two months or so post-transplant, alpha-beta T cells reportedly derived from several hundred expanded graft clones. T cells produced anew were the main source of T-cell counts and diversity one year after transplant. Some patients' high day-60 TCRbeta diversity was traced to surviving recipient T cells and thymic progenitors.

This specimen consisted of PBMCs, mostly from graft donor cells, obtained 60 days after TCRalphabeta/CD19-depleted stem cell transplant. This receptor was identified in a male patient under 10 years old who had a stem cell transplant for acute lymphoblastic leukemia, so the T cells may come from the graft donor. The chain joins TRBV29-1 to TRBJ2-3, with TRBD1 matching 7 bases. For the CDR3, the DNA is TGCAGCGTTTCCGGGACAGACAACACAGATACGCAGTATTTT. Residues: CSVSGTDNTDTQYF.